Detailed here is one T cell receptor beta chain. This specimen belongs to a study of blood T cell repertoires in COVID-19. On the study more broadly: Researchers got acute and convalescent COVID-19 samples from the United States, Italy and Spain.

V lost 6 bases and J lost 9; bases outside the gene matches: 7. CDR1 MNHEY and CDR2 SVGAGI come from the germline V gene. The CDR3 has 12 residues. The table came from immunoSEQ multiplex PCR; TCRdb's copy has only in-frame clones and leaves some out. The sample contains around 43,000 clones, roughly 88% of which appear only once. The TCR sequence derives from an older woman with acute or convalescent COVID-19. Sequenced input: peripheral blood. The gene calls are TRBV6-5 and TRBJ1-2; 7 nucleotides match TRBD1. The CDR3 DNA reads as TGTGCCAGCAGATCAGACAGGGAGCGCTACACCTTC. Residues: CASRSDRERYTF.